Below, one T cell receptor (beta chain) is given with its context. The data originate from a study of T cells after somatic rescue of genetic block. The CDR3 is made up of 15 amino acids. CDR1 and CDR2 from the germline V gene are LGHNT and FRNRAP. Trimming at V came to 3 bases and at J to 6 bases, leaving 7 bases not matched to a gene. Repertoires were generated with immunoSEQ multiplex PCR, while TCRdb's copy carries only in-frame clones and drops some. Here the sample spans 55,000 to 70,000 clones, just under 95% being singletons. The J gene is TRBJ2-3, the V gene TRBV12-5, with 9 bases lining up with TRBD1. The sequence was obtained from a man in his forties. The sequenced sample was peripheral blood mononuclear cells (PBMCs). CDR3 DNA: TGTGCTAGTGGTTTCGGGGGACAGGGAGTGGATACGCAGTATTTT. Translation gives CASGFGGQGVDTQYF.